This entry concerns a single TCR beta chain. The antigen remains undetermined. The protocol was immunoSEQ multiplex PCR, while the TCRdb copy is restricted to in-frame clones and leaves out a portion. In the table there are 160,000 or so clones, about 90% of which are singletons. The CDR3 loop spans 13 amino acids. The germline V gene encodes CDR1 SEHNR and CDR2 FQNEAQ (reference sequence). The V end was cut by 5 bases, the J end by 4 bases, with 11 bases between. The sample belongs to a study of T cell responses to AZD1222 COVID-19 vaccine. General study findings and limits: Donors were mostly white British, more females; clonal diversity possibly underestimated. Spike was spanned by vaccine-associated CD4 TCRs, with dominance at 160-218 and 743-854.

The TCR was taken from an adult in good health. The chain couples TRBV7-9 to TRBJ1-1; tentatively, D is TRBD1 (5 bases). Here the sequenced sample was peripheral blood, taken on day 0 of AZD1222 vaccination. The DNA of the CDR3 is TGTGCCAGCAGCGCGGTCCAGGGCACTGAAGCTTTCTTT. It encodes CASSAVQGTEAFF.